The next 16 T cell receptor beta chains were all read from a single sample in a study of shared clonotypes between healthy human individuals. Data came from immunoSEQ multiplex PCR; TCRdb stores just in-frame clones and leaves some out. The table records more than 1.2 million clones, less than 99% of them present only once. The sample consisted of naive CD4+ T cells sorted from blood. As for subset: CD45RA+ positively selected. Source of these receptors: a man younger than 45 in good health.

In this sample, this clone turned up once. The junction departs from germline at one end; a sequencing error may be responsible. This chain uses TRBV5-1 with TRBJ2-7; D unresolved. Germline V gives CDR1 SGHRS, CDR2 YFSETQ. CDR3 size: 15 residues. The CDR3 DNA is TGCGCCAGCAGCCCGGCCCCCTCTTGGTCCTCCGAGCAGTACTTC. Translation gives CASSPAPSWSSEQYF. The variable domain in full, completed from reference TRBV5-1 and TRBJ2-7, reads KAGVTQTPRYLIKTRGQQVTLSCSPISGHRSVSWYQQTPGQGLQFLFEYFSETQRNKGNFPGRFSGRQFSNSRSEMNVSTLELGDSALYLCASSPAPSWSSEQYFGPGTRLTVT.

The CDR3 nucleotides are TGCAGCGCCGACTCACTATTTTCCTACAATGAGCAGTTCTTC. It specifies CSADSLFSYNEQFF. The chain couples TRBV29-1 to TRBJ2-1; D call uncertain. Germline-derived CDR1 and CDR2 are SQVTM and ANQGSEA. Trimming removed 7 bases from V and 1 base from J, with 14 bases in between. This CDR3 contains 14 residues.

This chain connects TRBV9 to TRBJ2-6; 7 bases match TRBD1. CDR3 length equals 18 residues. After removal of 1 base from V and 3 bases from J, the junction contained 10 bases not matched to a gene. Per germline, CDR1 SGDLS and CDR2 YYNGEE. The chain's CDR3 is CASSVSHDRVDGANVLTF. The CDR3 bases are TGTGCCAGCAGCGTATCCCACGACAGGGTGGATGGGGCCAACGTCCTGACTTTC.

This chain joins TRBV15 and TRBJ1-2; D might be TRBD1 (5 bases). This CDR3 has 12 amino acids. CDR1 is LNHNV and CDR2 is YYDKDF in the germline V gene (reference sequence). The germline V and J ends were trimmed by 2 bases and 7 bases, with 8 bases remaining between them. The CDR3 coding sequence is TGTGCCACCAGCAGACAGGGTAGTGGCTACACCTTC. Translating it yields CATSRQGSGYTF.

This chain connects TRBV4-3 to TRBJ2-6; 9 positions agree with TRBD1. V was clipped by 2 bases and J by 1 base; unmatched bases: 9. From germline, CDR1 is LGHNA and CDR2 YSLEER. This CDR3 region has 19 residues. The CDR3 sequence: CASSQQTGQGLSGANVLTF. CDR3 DNA: TGCGCCAGCAGCCAACAGACGGGACAGGGTTTGTCTGGGGCCAACGTCCTGACTTTC.

This chain connects TRBV27 to TRBJ2-2; D gene uncertain. This CDR3 has 15 residues. V lost 2 bases, J lost 2 bases, and 9 bases lay in between. The germline V gene encodes CDR1 MNHEY and CDR2 SMNVEV (reference sequence). CDR3 region: CASSLSPRNTGELFF. The DNA of the CDR3 is TGTGCCAGCAGTTTAAGTCCCAGAAACACCGGGGAGCTGTTTTTT.

The chain uses TRBV18 and TRBJ1-1; D is possibly TRBD1 (6 bases). Germline V gene data show CDR1 as KGHSH and CDR2 as LQKENI. This CDR3 comprises 14 residues. Deletions cut 5 bases from V and 7 bases from J, with 17 bases between. CDR3 sequence (DNA): TGTGCCAGCTCATCACAGGGAGGGGTTTTTGAAGCTTTCTTT. Translation gives CASSSQGGVFEAFF.

The chain joins TRBV5-1 to TRBJ2-1, with D possibly being TRBD1 (6 bases). Per the germline V gene, CDR1 is SGHRS and CDR2 is YFSETQ. V lost 5 bases, J lost 0 bases, and 12 bases lay in between. This CDR3 has 15 amino acids. The CDR3 loop reads CASSTDRSSYNEQFF. The CDR3, as DNA: TGCGCCAGCAGTACCGACAGGAGCTCCTACAATGAGCAGTTCTTC.

The chain is built from TRBV10-3 and TRBJ2-3; D gene uncertain. This CDR3 is built from 11 residues. Germline CDR1 is ENHRY and CDR2 is SYGVKD. Trimming removed 5 bases from V and 5 bases from J, with 5 bases in between. CDR3 protein: CAISQKDTQYF. The CDR3 coding sequence is TGTGCCATCAGTCAGAAAGATACGCAGTATTTT.

The chain joins TRBV7-9 to TRBJ2-1; D not certain. Germline assignment: CDR1 SEHNR and CDR2 FQNEAQ (reference sequence). The CDR3 contains 15 residues. Trimming removed 5 bases from V and 5 bases from J, with 16 bases in between. The CDR3 coding sequence is TGTGCCAGCAGCCGTGCCCCTGCACCCGACAATGAGCAGTTCTTC. This encodes CASSRAPAPDNEQFF.

The rearrangement links TRBV27 to TRBJ1-1, with TRBD1 as a possible D gene (6 bases). V was pared by 7 bases and J by 3 bases, with 15 bases between. From germline, CDR1 is MNHEY and CDR2 SMNVEV (reference sequence). This CDR3 spans 14 amino acids. CDR3 sequence reads: CASKGGGWDTEAFF. The CDR3 region has the DNA TGTGCCAGCAAGGGCGGGGGCTGGGACACTGAAGCTTTCTTT.

This chain connects TRBV15 to TRBJ2-1; TRBD2 matches 8 bases. The CDR3 runs 17 residues. J was trimmed by 0 bases and V by 1 base; bases with no gene match: 5. Germline CDR1 reads LNHNV; CDR2 reads YYDKDF (reference sequence). DNA for the CDR3: TGTGCCACCAGCAGAGGCCGGAGCGGGAGCTCCTACAATGAGCAGTTCTTC. Translated: CATSRGRSGSSYNEQFF.

As regards this clone: Other DNA sequences within the sample encode an identical CDR3. This rearrangement joins TRBV18 to TRBJ2-5; 8 bases fit TRBD2. Germline V CDR1 and CDR2: KGHSH, LQKENI. The junction had 2 bases not matched to a gene; V was cut back by 4 bases and J by 1 base. The CDR3 is 14 residues long. CDR3 protein: CASSLTSGQETQYF. CDR3 nucleotides: TGTGCCAGCTCACTTACTAGCGGCCAAGAGACCCAGTACTTC.

Regarding this clone: The same CDR3 also results from other DNA sequences found in this sample. The chain carries TRBV5-4 and TRBJ2-7; 7 bases are shared with TRBD2. This CDR3 spans 14 amino acids. Germline CDR1 and CDR2: SGHNT and YYREEE (reference sequence). The trim removed 0 bases at V and 4 bases at J, leaving 4 bases unmatched. The CDR3 sequence: CASSLELASYEQYF. DNA of the CDR3: TGTGCCAGCAGCTTGGAACTAGCGTCTTACGAGCAGTACTTC.

This chain uses TRBV28 with TRBJ1-1; the D is unclear. V was shortened by 2 bases and J by 6 bases, with 10 bases between the two germline ends. CDR1 and CDR2 (germline): MDHEN, SYDVKM. This CDR3 is 13 amino acids long. CDR3 region: CASSLGPGPEAFF. DNA of the CDR3: TGTGCCAGCAGTTTAGGCCCGGGCCCTGAAGCTTTCTTT.

The V gene is TRBV4-2, the J gene TRBJ2-3; TRBD2 agrees at 13 bases. Germline V gives CDR1 LGHNA, CDR2 YNFKEQ. The V and J ends lost 0 bases and 4 bases, in that order; junction bases with no gene match: 19. The CDR3 is 22 residues long. The CDR3: CASSQDSRTSGRYEEYADTQYF. The CDR3 DNA is TGTGCCAGCAGCCAAGATAGTAGGACTAGCGGGAGATATGAGGAGTACGCAGATACGCAGTATTTT.